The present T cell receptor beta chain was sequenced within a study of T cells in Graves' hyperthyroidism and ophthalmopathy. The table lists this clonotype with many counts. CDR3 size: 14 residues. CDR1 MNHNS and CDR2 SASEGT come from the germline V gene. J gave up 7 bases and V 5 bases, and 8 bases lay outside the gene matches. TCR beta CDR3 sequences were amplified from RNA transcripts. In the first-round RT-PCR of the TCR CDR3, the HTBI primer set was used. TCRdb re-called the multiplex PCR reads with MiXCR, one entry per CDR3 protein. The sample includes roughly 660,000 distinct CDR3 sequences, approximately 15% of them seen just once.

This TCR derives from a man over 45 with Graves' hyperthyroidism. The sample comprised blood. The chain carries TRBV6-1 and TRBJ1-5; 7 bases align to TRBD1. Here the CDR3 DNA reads TGTGCCAGCAGTCTCCAGACAGGGTCCCAGCCCCAGCATTTT. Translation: CASSLQTGSQPQHF.